This note documents a single TCR beta chain sequence. The sample is drawn from a study of immune evolution from preneoplasia to lung adenocarcinoma. Sequencing used immunoSEQ multiplex PCR; TCRdb keeps in-frame clones, though not all of them. Of under 3,500 clones in the sample, 65% to 90% are singletons; the top ten hold roughly 5%. The sequencing sample was made of FFPE invasive lung adenocarcinoma tissue. This clonotype was obtained from a person aged 60 to 80 with invasive lung adenocarcinoma.

As DNA, the CDR3 is TGTGCCAGCAGCCCACCCGGGACAGGGGGCTTGGGCTACGAGCAGTACTTC. It translates to CASSPPGTGGLGYEQYF. The chain recombines TRBV7-8 with TRBJ2-7; the match to TRBD1 covers 12 bases. The V segment lost 5 bases and the J segment 3 bases; nucleotides outside the gene matches: 11. CDR3 length equals 17 residues. Germline V gene sequence: CDR1 SGHVS, CDR2 FQNEAQ.